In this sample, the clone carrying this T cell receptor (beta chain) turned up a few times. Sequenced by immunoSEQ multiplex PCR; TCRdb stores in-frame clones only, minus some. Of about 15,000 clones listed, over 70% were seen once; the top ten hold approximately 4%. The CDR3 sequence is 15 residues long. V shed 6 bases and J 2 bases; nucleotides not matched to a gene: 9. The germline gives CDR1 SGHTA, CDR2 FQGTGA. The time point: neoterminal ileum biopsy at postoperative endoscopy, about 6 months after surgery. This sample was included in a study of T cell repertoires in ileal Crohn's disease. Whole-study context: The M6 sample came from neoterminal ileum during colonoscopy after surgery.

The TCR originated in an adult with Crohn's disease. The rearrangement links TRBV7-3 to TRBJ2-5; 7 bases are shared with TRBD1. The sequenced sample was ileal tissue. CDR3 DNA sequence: TGTGCCAGCAGAGTTCGACAGGGCGAGCAAGAGACCCAGTACTTC. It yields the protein CASRVRQGEQETQYF.